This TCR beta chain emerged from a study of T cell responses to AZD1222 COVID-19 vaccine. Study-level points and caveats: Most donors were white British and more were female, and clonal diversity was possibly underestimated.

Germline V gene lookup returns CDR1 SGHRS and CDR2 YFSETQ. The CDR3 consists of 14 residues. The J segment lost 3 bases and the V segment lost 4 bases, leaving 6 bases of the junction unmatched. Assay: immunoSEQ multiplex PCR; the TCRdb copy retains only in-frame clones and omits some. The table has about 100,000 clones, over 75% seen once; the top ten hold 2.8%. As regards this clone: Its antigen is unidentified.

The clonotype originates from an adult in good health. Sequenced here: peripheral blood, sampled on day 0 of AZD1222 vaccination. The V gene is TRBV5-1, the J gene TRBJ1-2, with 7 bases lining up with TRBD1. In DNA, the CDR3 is TGCGCCAGCAGCCTCGACAGGGCCTACTATGGCTACACCTTC. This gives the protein CASSLDRAYYGYTF.